These T cell receptor beta chains were read from a single sample in a study of OX40 agonist ivuxolimab in advanced cancers. Produced via immunoSEQ multiplex PCR; TCRdb's table is partial and in-frame only. The table includes 98,000 or so clones, approximately 95% detected once. Source: CD4+ or CD8+ T cells sorted from blood, taken in a trial of the OX40 agonist ivuxolimab. The receptors were gathered from an adult with an advanced solid tumor such as melanoma, head and neck, liver or kidney cancer. The CDR3 runs from the conserved cysteine through the conserved F or W. A D gene is named only where the DNA matches it firmly. Only some rows state a clone size, as once, few, many or a class for expanded clones.

DNA: TGTGCCAGCAGTGAAGGACTAGCGGGAACAAATACGCAGTATTTT
CDR3: CASSEGLAGTNTQYF
J: TRBJ2-3
V: TRBV6-1
length: 15
size: NA
D: TRBD2

DNA: TGTGCCAGCAGCCCAGGGAACTCTGGAAACACCATATATTTT
CDR3: CASSPGNSGNTIYF
J: TRBJ1-3
V: TRBV11-2
length: 14
size: NA
D: NA

DNA: TGCAGCGCAACAATTGGGGAGCCCCAGCATTTT
CDR3: CSATIGEPQHF
J: TRBJ1-5
V: TRBV20-1
length: 11
size: NA
D: NA

DNA: TGCAGCGTCAACAGGGACATGAACACTGAAGCTTTCTTT
CDR3: CSVNRDMNTEAFF
J: TRBJ1-1
V: TRBV29-1
length: 13
size: NA
D: NA

DNA: TGTGCCAGCAGCTTCGGGACAGATGGCTACACCTTC
CDR3: CASSFGTDGYTF
J: TRBJ1-2
V: TRBV5-4
length: 12
size: NA
D: TRBD1

DNA: TGTGCCAGCAGTCTACCCCCAACCGTGAAAAACATTCAGTACTTC
CDR3: CASSLPPTVKNIQYF
J: TRBJ2-4
V: TRBV6-6
length: 15
size: NA
D: NA

DNA: TGTGCCAGCAAACAGGGGGTCGATCAGCCCCAGCATTTT
CDR3: CASKQGVDQPQHF
J: TRBJ1-5
V: TRBV2
length: 13
size: NA
D: TRBD1

DNA: TGTGCCAGCAGCCCGCGGACTAGCGGGAGGGAGGAGACCCAGTACTTC
CDR3: CASSPRTSGREETQYF
J: TRBJ2-5
V: TRBV5-4
length: 16
size: once
D: TRBD2

DNA: TGCGCCAGCAGCCAAGTCGGGGGGGCCTACAATGAGCAGTTCTTC
CDR3: CASSQVGGAYNEQFF
J: TRBJ2-1
V: TRBV4-3
length: 15
size: once
D: TRBD2

DNA: TGCGCCAGCAGCTTGTGGACTAGCGGGGGGGACACAGATACGCAGTATTTT
CDR3: CASSLWTSGGDTDTQYF
J: TRBJ2-3
V: TRBV5-1
length: 17
size: NA
D: TRBD2

DNA: TGTGCCAGCAGCTTAGCCGGCACTGTGGGCTACACCTTC
CDR3: CASSLAGTVGYTF
J: TRBJ1-2
V: TRBV7-2
length: 13
size: NA
D: NA

DNA: TGTGCCAGCAGTGCAACAGAGACACCTCCCTACGAGCAGTACTTC
CDR3: CASSATETPPYEQYF
J: TRBJ2-7
V: TRBV6-5
length: 15
size: NA
D: NA

DNA: TGTGCCAGCAGTTCCCTGGGACAGGGGCCTAATGAAAAACTGTTTTTT
CDR3: CASSSLGQGPNEKLFF
J: TRBJ1-4
V: TRBV27
length: 16
size: NA
D: TRBD1

DNA: TGCAGCGTTGAGGAGCAGGGCGGCTATGGCTACACCTTC
CDR3: CSVEEQGGYGYTF
J: TRBJ1-2
V: TRBV29-1
length: 13
size: once
D: NA

DNA: TGTGCCAGCAGTGAAGCGGAGATTAGGCGTAATCAGCCCCAGCATTTT
CDR3: CASSEAEIRRNQPQHF
J: TRBJ1-5
V: TRBV6-1
length: 16
size: NA
D: NA

DNA: TGTGCCACCAGCAGACATGGACAGGGTGGAGGGGTCAACTATGGCTACACCTTC
CDR3: CATSRHGQGGGVNYGYTF
J: TRBJ1-2
V: TRBV15
length: 18
size: once
D: TRBD1

DNA: TGTGCCAGCTCACCAGACTTGCCTGATACCTACGAGCAGTACTTC
CDR3: CASSPDLPDTYEQYF
J: TRBJ2-7
V: TRBV18
length: 15
size: NA
D: NA

DNA: TGCGCCAGCAGCCAAGCAATTCCGGGACACCCGAGCTACGAGCAGTACTTC
CDR3: CASSQAIPGHPSYEQYF
J: TRBJ2-7
V: TRBV4-3
length: 17
size: once
D: NA